This TCR beta chain was sequenced in a study of blood T cells in healthy people across ages. This clonotype has more than one count but fewer than ten. Looked up from germline, CDR1 is MDHEN and CDR2 is SYDVKM. V lost 3 bases, J lost 1 base, and 10 bases lay in between. The CDR3 runs 14 residues. Combining a sample-barcoded 5' primer with a J-beta primer mix, a second PCR ran for 7 to 11 cycles. One entry per CDR3 protein results from TCRdb running MiXCR on the 5' RACE reads. The sample has about 680,000 distinct CDR3 sequences, 45% to 50% seen once. Material: blood. The sequence came from a woman between 55 and 75 years old in good health. V usage is TRBV28 and J usage is TRBJ2-7, with D perhaps assigned TRBD1 or TRBD2 (5 bases each). The chain's CDR3 is CASSLGRRSYEQYF. CDR3 nucleotide sequence: TGTGCCAGCAGTTTGGGACGGAGATCCTACGAGCAGTACTTC.